The 25 T cell receptor beta chains below come from one sample, sequenced in a study of shared clonotypes between healthy human individuals. Data came from immunoSEQ multiplex PCR; TCRdb stores just in-frame clones and leaves some out. The sample contains more than 2,000,000 clones, around nine tenths of which appear only once. Sequenced: naive CD4+ T cells sorted from blood. As to subset: CD45RA+ positively selected. The receptor source for this set is a man between 18 and 35 years old in good health.

This chain links TRBV5-6 with TRBJ2-2, with 11 bases aligning to TRBD2. The CDR3 consists of 16 residues. CDR1 is SGHDT, CDR2 YYEEEE, per germline. Trimming removed 1 base from V and 6 bases from J; junction bases left unmatched: 5. CDR3 amino acids: CASSLRLAGSAGELFF. DNA for the CDR3: TGTGCCAGCAGCTTGCGACTAGCGGGGTCGGCCGGGGAGCTGTTTTTT.

Here the CDR3 reads CASTKLPGDTIYF. CDR3 in DNA: TGTGCCAGCACCAAACTACCAGGGGACACCATATATTTT. The V and J genes are TRBV28 and TRBJ1-3, with D possibly matching TRBD1 (6 bases). This CDR3 region has 13 residues. V was shortened by 7 bases and J by 8 bases, with 15 bases between the two germline ends. Germline lookup yields CDR1 MDHEN and CDR2 SYDVKM.

This clone was picked up one time. The V gene is TRBV2, the J gene TRBJ2-7; possible D gene TRBD2, 6 bases. Germline CDR1 is SNHLY and CDR2 is FYNNEI. The V end lost 8 bases, the J end lost 3 bases, and 14 bases lay between the germline ends. This CDR3 has 13 amino acids. This chain's CDR3 is CASAPREGYEQYF. Here the CDR3 DNA reads TGTGCCAGCGCCCCGCGGGAAGGCTACGAGCAGTACTTC.

This clone appeared once. The rearrangement uses TRBV5-4 and TRBJ2-3; tentatively, D is TRBD2 (7 bases). The germline V gene encodes CDR1 SGHNT and CDR2 YYREEE (reference sequence). This CDR3 spans 16 amino acids. The germline V and J ends were trimmed by 0 bases and 4 bases, with 15 bases remaining between them. CDR3 sequence reads: CASSLVRGARSDTQYF. As DNA, the CDR3 is TGTGCCAGCAGCTTGGTTCGGGGGGCGCGATCAGATACGCAGTATTTT.

The chain carries TRBV7-6 and TRBJ2-5, with D maybe TRBD1 (5 bases). Germline CDR1 and CDR2: SGHVS and FNYEAQ. This CDR3 comprises 15 residues. V lost 5 bases and J lost 4, with 17 bases in between. CDR3 residues: CASSRAVLGRETQYF. As DNA, the CDR3 is TGTGCCAGCAGCCGCGCGGTCCTGGGGCGAGAGACCCAGTACTTC.

V usage is TRBV30 and J usage is TRBJ2-1, with unresolved D. This CDR3 is built from 12 residues. V was pared by 1 base and J by 4 bases, with 5 bases between. Germline loops: CDR1 GTSNPN, CDR2 SVGIG (reference sequence). DNA of the CDR3: TGTGCCTGGAGTGCAGAGTACAATGAGCAGTTCTTC. Its translation is CAWSAEYNEQFF.

The chain employs TRBV4-2 and TRBJ2-5; 14 bases are a match to TRBD2. The CDR3 consists of 17 residues. The V gene's germline CDR1 is LGHNA and CDR2 YNFKEQ. The junction had 5 bases not matched to a gene; V was cut back by 0 bases and J by 5 bases. This CDR3 reads CASSQDGTSGRSETQYF. The CDR3, as DNA: TGTGCCAGCAGCCAAGACGGGACTAGCGGGAGAAGTGAGACCCAGTACTTC.

V usage is TRBV18 and J usage is TRBJ1-1; D not certain. The CDR3 sequence is 16 residues long. Germline CDR1 is KGHSH and CDR2 is LQKENI. Trimming took off 1 base at V and 2 bases at J, with 14 bases between the two ends. The CDR3 spells CASSPRTAASNTEAFF. The CDR3 bases are TGTGCCAGCTCACCACGAACGGCAGCCTCTAACACTGAAGCTTTCTTT. The entire variable domain, with the rest obtained from reference TRBV18 and TRBJ1-1, is as follows: NAGVMQNPRHLVRRRGQEARLRCSPMKGHSHVYWYRQLPEEGLKFMVYLQKENIIDESGMPKERFSAEFPKEGPSILRIQQVVRGDSAAYFCASSPRTAASNTEAFFGQGTRLTVV.

This chain joins TRBV6-5 and TRBJ2-2; tentatively, D is TRBD1 (6 bases). Per the germline V gene, CDR1 is MNHEY and CDR2 is SVGAGI. V was clipped by 4 bases and J by 4 bases, with 10 bases between them. CDR3 size: 14 residues. The CDR3 loop is CASSLAQGTGELFF. CDR3 DNA sequence: TGTGCCAGCAGTTTGGCACAGGGCACCGGGGAGCTGTTTTTT.

The chain employs TRBV7-9 and TRBJ2-3; tentatively, D is TRBD1 (5 bases). The CDR3 runs to 16 residues. V lost 4 bases and J lost 0, with 14 bases in between. The germline V gene encodes CDR1 SEHNR and CDR2 FQNEAQ (reference sequence). The CDR3 DNA follows: TGTGCCAGCAGCTCCAAGAGACAGTTTAGCACAGATACGCAGTATTTT. It encodes CASSSKRQFSTDTQYF.

CDR3 nucleotide sequence: TGTGCCTGGAGTGCTCAGGTGAAAATTTACAATGAGCAGTTCTTC. It translates to CAWSAQVKIYNEQFF. The chain links TRBV30 to TRBJ2-1, with D unclear. In germline, CDR1 is GTSNPN, CDR2 SVGIG (reference sequence). The CDR3 sequence is 15 residues long. V lost 1 base, J lost 4 bases, and 14 bases lay in between.

The chain recombines TRBV10-3 with TRBJ2-7; D remains ambiguous. The V end was cut by 8 bases, the J end by 3 bases, with 14 bases between. This CDR3 is built from 13 residues. CDR1 and CDR2 (germline): ENHRY, SYGVKD. The CDR3 nucleotides are TGTGCCATCGGCCAAGGAGAAAGCTACGAGCAGTACTTC. It encodes CAIGQGESYEQYF.

In this sample, this clone turned up once. The rearrangement links TRBV7-9 to TRBJ2-7, with D tentatively TRBD1 (6 bases). Trimming stripped 5 bases from V and 4 bases from J, with 12 bases between. CDR1 SEHNR and CDR2 FQNEAQ come from the germline V gene (reference sequence). The CDR3 is 13 residues long. Here the CDR3 reads CASSPRQDYEQYF. Here the CDR3 DNA reads TGTGCCAGCAGCCCCAGACAGGATTACGAGCAGTACTTC.

V gene TRBV7-2 combines with J gene TRBJ1-4, with 9 bases lining up with TRBD1. V lost 0 bases to trimming and J lost 14 bases; unmatched junction nucleotides: 13. The CDR3 is made up of 16 amino acids. Germline CDR1 is SGHTA and CDR2 is FQGNSA. The CDR3 DNA reads TGTGCCAGCAGCTTAGCCCCGGGACAGGGATCTCTAGGGCTGTTTTTT. Amino acids: CASSLAPGQGSLGLFF.

This clone was detected only once. One end of the junction does not line up with germline, which may come from a read error. J is TRBJ1-2 and V is TRBV9; D is perhaps TRBD1 (6 bases). The CDR3 contains 15 residues. Germline V gives CDR1 SGDLS, CDR2 YYNGEE. The CDR3 DNA sequence: TGTGCCAGCAGCGTCGGGGGCAGTGGAAACTATGACTACACCTTC. This sequence encodes CASSVGGSGNYDYTF.

The chain uses TRBV18 and TRBJ2-4; TRBD1 might be the D (5 bases). This CDR3 region has 13 residues. CDR1 is KGHSH, CDR2 LQKENI, per germline. Trimming removed 7 bases at V and 0 bases at J, with 7 bases between. CDR3 sequence (DNA): TGTGCCAGCTTAGGGGAAGCCAAAAACATTCAGTACTTC. This gives the protein CASLGEAKNIQYF.

This chain joins TRBV2 and TRBJ1-2, with 10 bases fitting TRBD1. V was clipped by 6 bases and J by 5 bases; unmatched bases: 6. The CDR3 has 14 amino acids. CDR1 SNHLY and CDR2 FYNNEI come from the germline V gene. The chain's CDR3 is CASRGQGTGYGYTF. The CDR3 DNA is TGTGCCAGCAGGGGACAGGGGACCGGGTATGGCTACACCTTC.

The chain links TRBV2 to TRBJ2-5, with D unclear. The ends were cut back, 6 bases at V and 6 bases at J, with 5 bases in the middle. Germline CDR1 is SNHLY and CDR2 is FYNNEI. The CDR3 has 10 amino acids. Written as DNA, the CDR3 is TGTGCCAGCAGATTTAAGACCCAGTACTTC. It specifies CASRFKTQYF.

On this clone: Other DNA sequences within the sample encode an identical CDR3. The chain carries TRBV18 and TRBJ1-5, with a weak D call TRBD1 (5 bases). CDR1 is KGHSH, CDR2 LQKENI, per germline. V was shortened by 6 bases and J by 4 bases, with 16 bases between the two germline ends. CDR3 size: 15 residues. This CDR3 reads CASSPPGGGNQPQHF. The DNA for the CDR3 is TGTGCCAGCTCCCCCCCCGGGGGTGGGAATCAGCCCCAGCATTTT.

This clone was seen a single time. The chain links TRBV28 to TRBJ1-4, with D hard to call. The germline gives CDR1 MDHEN, CDR2 SYDVKM. The CDR3 spans 15 residues. V lost 5 bases, J lost 7 bases, and 17 bases lay in between. CDR3 in amino acids: CASSIGRTLSEKLFF. As DNA, the CDR3 is TGTGCCAGCAGTATCGGGAGAACTCTTAGTGAAAAACTGTTTTTT.

The rearrangement joins TRBV5-6 to TRBJ2-2; 7 nucleotides agree with TRBD1. This CDR3 contains 16 residues. V shed 1 base, J shed 5 bases, and the junction held 8 bases outside the gene matches. Germline CDR1 and CDR2: SGHDT and YYEEEE. The CDR3 nucleotides are TGTGCCAGCAGCTTGTCCGGGACAGATATTACCGGGGAGCTGTTTTTT. This encodes CASSLSGTDITGELFF.

CDR3 sequence: CAGAPRSGEQFF. DNA for the CDR3: TGTGCCGGAGCCCCCCGAAGCGGTGAGCAGTTCTTC. The V call is TRBV30, the J call TRBJ2-1, with a possible D match to TRBD2 (5 bases). V lost 8 bases to trimming and J lost 9 bases, with 17 bases between them. The CDR3 is 12 amino acids. Germline-derived CDR1 and CDR2 are GTSNPN and SVGIG (reference sequence).

The chain links TRBV11-2 to TRBJ2-1; tentative D call: TRBD2 (6 bases). The length of the CDR3 is 14 residues. CDR1 SGHAT and CDR2 FQNNGV come from the germline V gene. V dropped 5 bases and J dropped 9 bases, with 17 bases sitting between them. In nucleotides, the CDR3 is TGTGCCAGCAGCCCTACCAACGGAGGGCTTGAGCAGTTCTTC. Its translation: CASSPTNGGLEQFF.

The V and J genes are TRBV11-2 and TRBJ2-2, with 7 positions matching TRBD1. CDR3 length: 18 residues. Per germline, CDR1 SGHAT and CDR2 FQNNGV. Unmatched junction bases numbered 13, after V lost 5 bases and J lost 1 base. The CDR3: CASSTHRGPLQNTGELFF. The CDR3 DNA is TGTGCCAGCAGCACACACAGGGGACCCCTACAGAACACCGGGGAGCTGTTTTTT.

V is TRBV27 and J is TRBJ1-4, with D unclear. The V gene lost 5 bases and the J gene lost 8 bases, with 12 bases spanning the gap. CDR3 length equals 13 residues. Germline lookup yields CDR1 MNHEY and CDR2 SMNVEV (reference sequence). CDR3 protein: CASSPIRREKLFF. DNA for the CDR3: TGTGCCAGCAGTCCGATACGCCGCGAAAAACTGTTTTTT. Based on the CDR3 plus reference TRBV27 and TRBJ1-4, the full variable domain is EAQVTQNPRYLITVTGKKLTVTCSQNMNHEYMSWYRQDPGLGLRQIYYSMNVEVTDKGDVPEGYKVSRKEKRNFPLILESPSPNQTSLYFCASSPIRREKLFFGSGTQLSVL.